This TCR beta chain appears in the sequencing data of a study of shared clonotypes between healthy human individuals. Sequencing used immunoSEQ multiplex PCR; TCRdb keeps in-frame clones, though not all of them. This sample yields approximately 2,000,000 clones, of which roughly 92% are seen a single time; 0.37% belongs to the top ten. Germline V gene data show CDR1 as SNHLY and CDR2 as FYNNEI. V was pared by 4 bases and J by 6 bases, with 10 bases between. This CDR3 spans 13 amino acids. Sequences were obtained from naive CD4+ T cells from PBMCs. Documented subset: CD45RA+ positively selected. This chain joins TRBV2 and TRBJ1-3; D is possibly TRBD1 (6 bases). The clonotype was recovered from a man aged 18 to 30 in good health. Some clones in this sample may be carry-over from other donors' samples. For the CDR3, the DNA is TGTGCCAGCAGTGTCGGACAGCAAAACACCATATATTTT. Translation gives CASSVGQQNTIYF.